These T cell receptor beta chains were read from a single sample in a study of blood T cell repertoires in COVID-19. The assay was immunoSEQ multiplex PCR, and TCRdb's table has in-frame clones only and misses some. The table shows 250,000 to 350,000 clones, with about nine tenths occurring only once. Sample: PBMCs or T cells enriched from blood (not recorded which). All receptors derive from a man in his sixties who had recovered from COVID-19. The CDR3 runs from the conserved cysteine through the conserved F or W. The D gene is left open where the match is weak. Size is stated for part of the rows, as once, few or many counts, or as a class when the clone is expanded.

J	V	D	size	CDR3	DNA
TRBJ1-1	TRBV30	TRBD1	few	CAWSADRLEAFF	TGTGCCTGGAGTGCGGACAGGCTTGAAGCTTTCTTT
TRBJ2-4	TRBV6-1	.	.	CASSDRVLSIQYF	TGTGCCAGCAGTGACAGGGTTCTCAGTATTCAGTACTTC
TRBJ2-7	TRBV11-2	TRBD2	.	CASSLRLAVSYEQYF	TGTGCCAGCAGCTTAAGACTAGCGGTCTCCTACGAGCAGTACTTC
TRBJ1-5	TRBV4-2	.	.	CASSQDLEQPQHF	TGTGCCAGCAGCCAAGATCTAGAACAGCCCCAGCATTTT
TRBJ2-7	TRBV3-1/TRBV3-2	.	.	CASSSSIRRSSYEQYF	TGTGCCAGCAGCTCCTCAATCCGTCGGAGCTCCTACGAGCAGTACTTC
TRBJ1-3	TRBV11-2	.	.	CASSFSGAGNTIYF	TGTGCCAGCAGCTTTTCAGGGGCTGGAAACACCATATATTTT
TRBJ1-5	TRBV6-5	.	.	CASLLNSNQPQHF	TGTGCCAGCCTGTTAAATAGCAATCAGCCCCAGCATTTT
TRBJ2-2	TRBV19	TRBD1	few	CASSRTGNTGELFF	TGTGCCAGTAGCCGGACAGGGAACACCGGGGAGCTGTTTTTT
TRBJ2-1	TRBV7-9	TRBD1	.	CASSARDRGEQFF	TGTGCCAGCAGCGCCAGGGACAGGGGAGAGCAGTTCTTC
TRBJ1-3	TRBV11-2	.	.	CASSSPSSGNTIYF	TGTGCCAGCAGCTCCCCCAGCTCTGGAAACACCATATATTTT
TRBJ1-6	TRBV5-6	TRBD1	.	CASSFRSSGGNSPLHF	TGTGCCAGCAGCTTCCGAAGTTCAGGGGGAAATTCACCCCTCCACTTT
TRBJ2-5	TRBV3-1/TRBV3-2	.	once	CASSQVVSPGETQYF	TGTGCCAGCAGCCAAGTTGTCTCCCCGGGGGAGACCCAGTACTTC
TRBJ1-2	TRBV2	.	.	CASSADRPNYGYTF	TGTGCCAGCAGTGCCGACAGACCCAACTATGGCTACACCTTC
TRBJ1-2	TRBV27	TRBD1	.	CASRPLDRGEGYTF	TGTGCCAGCAGGCCCCTGGACAGGGGGGAAGGCTACACCTTC
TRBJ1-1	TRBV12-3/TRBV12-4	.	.	CASSRTAEAFF	TGTGCCAGCAGTAGGACAGCTGAAGCTTTCTTT
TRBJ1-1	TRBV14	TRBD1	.	CASSQKQGFTEAFF	TGTGCCAGCAGCCAGAAACAGGGGTTCACTGAAGCTTTCTTT
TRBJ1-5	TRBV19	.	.	CASSHPHRLNQPQHF	TGTGCCAGTAGCCACCCTCACAGGTTGAATCAGCCCCAGCATTTT
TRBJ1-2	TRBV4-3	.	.	CASSQDLQRWSYGYTF	TGCGCCAGCAGCCAAGATCTCCAGAGGTGGAGCTATGGCTACACCTTC
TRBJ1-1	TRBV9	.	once	CASSPLVGQNTEAFF	TGTGCCAGCAGCCCTCTAGTGGGGCAAAACACTGAAGCTTTCTTT
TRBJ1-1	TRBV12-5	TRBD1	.	CASGSPGTGVYTEAFF	TGTGCTAGTGGTTCGCCCGGGACAGGGGTATACACTGAAGCTTTCTTT
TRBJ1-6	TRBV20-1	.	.	CSASTTGNSPLHF	TGCAGTGCTAGTACCACAGGGAACTCACCCCTCCACTTT
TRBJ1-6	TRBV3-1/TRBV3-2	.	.	CASRRRGAGSPLHF	TGTGCCAGCAGGAGGAGAGGCGCGGGTTCACCCCTCCACTTT